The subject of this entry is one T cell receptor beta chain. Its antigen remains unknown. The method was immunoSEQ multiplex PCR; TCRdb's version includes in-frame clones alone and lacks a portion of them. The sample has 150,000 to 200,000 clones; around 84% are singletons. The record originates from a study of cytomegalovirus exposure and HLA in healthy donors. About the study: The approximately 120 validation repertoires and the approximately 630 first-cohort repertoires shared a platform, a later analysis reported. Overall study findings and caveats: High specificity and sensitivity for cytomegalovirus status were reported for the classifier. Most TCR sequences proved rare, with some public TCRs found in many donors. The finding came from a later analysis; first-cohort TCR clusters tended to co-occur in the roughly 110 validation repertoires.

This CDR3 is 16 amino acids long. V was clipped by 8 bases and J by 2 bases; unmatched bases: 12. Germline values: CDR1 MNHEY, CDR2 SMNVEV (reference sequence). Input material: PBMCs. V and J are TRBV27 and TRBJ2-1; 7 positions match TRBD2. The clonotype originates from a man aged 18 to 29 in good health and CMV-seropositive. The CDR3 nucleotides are TGTGCCAGCCTGGGGTCCTGGGGGAGGGCCTACAATGAGCAGTTCTTC. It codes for CASLGSWGRAYNEQFF.